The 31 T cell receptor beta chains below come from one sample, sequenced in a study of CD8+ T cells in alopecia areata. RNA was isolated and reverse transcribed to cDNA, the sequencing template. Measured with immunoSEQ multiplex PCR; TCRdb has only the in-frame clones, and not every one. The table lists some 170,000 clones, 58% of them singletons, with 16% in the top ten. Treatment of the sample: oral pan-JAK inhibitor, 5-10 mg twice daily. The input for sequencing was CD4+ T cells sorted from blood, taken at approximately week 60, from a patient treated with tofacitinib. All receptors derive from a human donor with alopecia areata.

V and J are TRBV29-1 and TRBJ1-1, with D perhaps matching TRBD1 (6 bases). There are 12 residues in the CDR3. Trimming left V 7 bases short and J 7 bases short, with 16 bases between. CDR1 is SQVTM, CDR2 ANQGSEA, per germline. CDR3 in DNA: TGCAGCGCGGGCCACCAAGGGGGTGAAGCTTTCTTT. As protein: CSAGHQGGEAFF. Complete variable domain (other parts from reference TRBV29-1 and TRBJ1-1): SAVISQKPSRDICQRGTSLTIQCQVDSQVTMMFWYRQQPGQSLTLIATANQGSEATYESGFVIDKFPISRPNLTFSTLTVSNMSPEDSSIYLCSAGHQGGEAFFGQGTRLTVV.

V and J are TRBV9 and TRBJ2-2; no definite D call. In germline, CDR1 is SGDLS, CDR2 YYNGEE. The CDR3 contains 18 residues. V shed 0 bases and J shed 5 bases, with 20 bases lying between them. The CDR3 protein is CASSVEGYPSLGTGELFF. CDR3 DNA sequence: TGTGCCAGCAGCGTAGAGGGCTACCCGTCTTTGGGAACCGGGGAGCTGTTTTTT.

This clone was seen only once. For the CDR3, the DNA is TGCGCCAGCAGCTTGGCCGGTCAGTACGAGCAGTACTTC. It translates to CASSLAGQYEQYF. V is TRBV5-1 and J is TRBJ2-7; D is uncertain. The CDR3 has 13 residues. The V end lost 0 bases, the J end lost 4 bases, and 8 bases lay between the germline ends. The V gene's germline CDR1 is SGHRS and CDR2 YFSETQ.

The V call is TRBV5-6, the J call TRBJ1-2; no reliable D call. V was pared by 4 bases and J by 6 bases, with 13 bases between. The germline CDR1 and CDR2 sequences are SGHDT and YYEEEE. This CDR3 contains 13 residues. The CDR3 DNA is TGTGCCAGCAGCCCCTGGACGAGCGATGGCTACACCTTC. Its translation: CASSPWTSDGYTF.

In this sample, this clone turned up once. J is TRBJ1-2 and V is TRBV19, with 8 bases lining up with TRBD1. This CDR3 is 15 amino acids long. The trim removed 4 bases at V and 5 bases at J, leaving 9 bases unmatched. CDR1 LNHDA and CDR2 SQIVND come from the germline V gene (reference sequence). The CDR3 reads CASSRGQATTYGYTF. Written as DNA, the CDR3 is TGTGCCAGTAGTAGGGGACAGGCAACCACTTATGGCTACACCTTC.

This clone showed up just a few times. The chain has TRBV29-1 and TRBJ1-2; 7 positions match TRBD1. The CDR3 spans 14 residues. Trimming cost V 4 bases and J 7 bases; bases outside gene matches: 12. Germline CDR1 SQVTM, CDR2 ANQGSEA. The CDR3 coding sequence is TGCAGCGTTGCCCGACAGGGCGGTTTAGGTGGCTACACCTTC. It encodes CSVARQGGLGGYTF.

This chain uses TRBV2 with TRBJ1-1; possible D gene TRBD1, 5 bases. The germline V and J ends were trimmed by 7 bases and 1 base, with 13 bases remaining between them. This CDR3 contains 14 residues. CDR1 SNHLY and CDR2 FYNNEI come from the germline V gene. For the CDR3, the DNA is TGTGCCAGCACCCTAACCGGACAGAACACTGAAGCTTTCTTT. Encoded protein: CASTLTGQNTEAFF.

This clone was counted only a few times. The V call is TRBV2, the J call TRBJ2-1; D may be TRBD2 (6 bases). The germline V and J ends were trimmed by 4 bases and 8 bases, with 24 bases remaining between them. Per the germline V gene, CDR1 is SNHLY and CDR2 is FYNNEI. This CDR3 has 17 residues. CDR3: CASSGDGGAVARDEQFF. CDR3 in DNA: TGTGCCAGCAGTGGGGACGGGGGTGCGGTAGCGAGAGATGAGCAGTTCTTC.

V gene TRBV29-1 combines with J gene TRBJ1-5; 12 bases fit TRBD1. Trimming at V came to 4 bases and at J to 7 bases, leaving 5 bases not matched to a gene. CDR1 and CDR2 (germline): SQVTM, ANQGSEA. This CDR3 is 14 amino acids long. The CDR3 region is CSVGGQGAGQPQHF. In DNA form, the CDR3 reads TGCAGCGTTGGGGGACAGGGGGCAGGGCAGCCCCAGCATTTT.

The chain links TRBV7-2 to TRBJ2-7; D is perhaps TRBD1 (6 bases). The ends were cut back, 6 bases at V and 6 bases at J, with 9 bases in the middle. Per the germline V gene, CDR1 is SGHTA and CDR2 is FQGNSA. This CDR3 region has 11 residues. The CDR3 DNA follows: TGTGCCAGCAGGTCGGACAGCGAGCAGTACTTC. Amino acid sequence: CASRSDSEQYF.

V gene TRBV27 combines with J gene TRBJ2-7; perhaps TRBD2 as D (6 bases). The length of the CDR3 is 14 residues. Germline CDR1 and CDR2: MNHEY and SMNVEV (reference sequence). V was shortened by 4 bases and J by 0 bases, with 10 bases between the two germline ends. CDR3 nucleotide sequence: TGTGCCAGCAGTTGGAGGGACTCCTCCTACGAGCAGTACTTC. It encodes CASSWRDSSYEQYF.

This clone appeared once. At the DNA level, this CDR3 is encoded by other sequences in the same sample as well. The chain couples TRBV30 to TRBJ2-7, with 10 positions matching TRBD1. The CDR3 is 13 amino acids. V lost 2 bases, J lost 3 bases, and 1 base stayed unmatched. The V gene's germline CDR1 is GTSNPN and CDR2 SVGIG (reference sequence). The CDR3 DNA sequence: TGTGCCTGGAGTCGGGACAGGGGCTACGAGCAGTACTTC. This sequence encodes CAWSRDRGYEQYF. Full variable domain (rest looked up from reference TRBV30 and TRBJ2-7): SQTIHQWPATLVQPVGSPLSLECTVEGTSNPNLYWYRQAAGRGLQLLFYSVGIGQISSEVPQNLSASRPQDRQFILSSKKLLLSDSGFYLCAWSRDRGYEQYFGPGTRLTVT.

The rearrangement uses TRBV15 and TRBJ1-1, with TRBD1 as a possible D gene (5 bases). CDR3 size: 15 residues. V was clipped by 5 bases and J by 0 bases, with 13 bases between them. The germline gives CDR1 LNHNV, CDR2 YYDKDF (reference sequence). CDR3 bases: TGTGCCACCAGCCCCGTCCGGGGCCTGAACACTGAAGCTTTCTTT. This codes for CATSPVRGLNTEAFF.

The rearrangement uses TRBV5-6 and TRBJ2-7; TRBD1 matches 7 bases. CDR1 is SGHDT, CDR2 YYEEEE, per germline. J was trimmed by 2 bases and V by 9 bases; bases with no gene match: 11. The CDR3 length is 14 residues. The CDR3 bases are TGTGCCACCAAACGACAGGGACGGCCCTACGAGCAGTACTTC. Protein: CATKRQGRPYEQYF.

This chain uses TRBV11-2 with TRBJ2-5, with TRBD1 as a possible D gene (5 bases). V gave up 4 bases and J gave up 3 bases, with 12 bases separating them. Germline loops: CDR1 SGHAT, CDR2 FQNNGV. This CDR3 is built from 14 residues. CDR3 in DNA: TGTGCCAGCAGCTCTATGGGGCTAGAAGAGACCCAGTACTTC. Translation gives CASSSMGLEETQYF.

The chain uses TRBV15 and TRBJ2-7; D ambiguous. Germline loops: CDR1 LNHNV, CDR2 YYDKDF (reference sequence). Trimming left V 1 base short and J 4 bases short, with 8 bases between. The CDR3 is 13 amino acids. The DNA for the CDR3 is TGTGCCACCAGCAGAGTATTGGGTTACGAGCAGTACTTC. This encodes CATSRVLGYEQYF.

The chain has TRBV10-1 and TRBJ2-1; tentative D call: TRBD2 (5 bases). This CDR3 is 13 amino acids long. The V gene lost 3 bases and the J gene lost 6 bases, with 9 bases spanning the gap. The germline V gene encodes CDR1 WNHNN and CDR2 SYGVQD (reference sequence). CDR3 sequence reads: CASSDGVLNEQFF. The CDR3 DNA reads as TGCGCCAGCAGTGACGGGGTTCTCAATGAGCAGTTCTTC.

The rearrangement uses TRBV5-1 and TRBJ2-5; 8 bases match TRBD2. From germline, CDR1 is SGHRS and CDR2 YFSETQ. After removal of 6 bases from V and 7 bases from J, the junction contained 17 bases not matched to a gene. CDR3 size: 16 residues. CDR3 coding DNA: TGCGCCAGCACATTCGCTGAAGCGGGGGTGGATGGGACCCAGTACTTC. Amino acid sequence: CASTFAEAGVDGTQYF.

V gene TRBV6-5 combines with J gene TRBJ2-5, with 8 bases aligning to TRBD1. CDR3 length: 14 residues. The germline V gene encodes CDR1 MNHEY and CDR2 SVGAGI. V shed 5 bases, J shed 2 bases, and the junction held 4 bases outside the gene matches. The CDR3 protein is CASSTGGQQETQYF. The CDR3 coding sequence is TGTGCCAGCAGTACAGGGGGACAGCAAGAGACCCAGTACTTC.

CDR3 nucleotide sequence: TGTGCCAGCAGCTTATCCAATACTGGGGCCTATGGCTACACCTTC. Protein: CASSLSNTGAYGYTF. This chain uses TRBV7-9 with TRBJ1-2; D might be TRBD1 (5 bases). Germline V gives CDR1 SEHNR, CDR2 FQNEAQ (reference sequence). The V gene lost 2 bases and the J gene lost 4 bases, with 14 bases spanning the gap. The CDR3 is 15 residues long.

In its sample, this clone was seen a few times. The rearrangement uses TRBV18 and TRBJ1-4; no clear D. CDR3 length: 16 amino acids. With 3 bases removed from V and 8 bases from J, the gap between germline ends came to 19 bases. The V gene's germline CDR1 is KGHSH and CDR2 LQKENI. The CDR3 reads CASSPLQIRSLEKLFF. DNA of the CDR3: TGTGCCAGCTCACCCCTACAGATCCGCAGTTTGGAAAAACTGTTTTTT.

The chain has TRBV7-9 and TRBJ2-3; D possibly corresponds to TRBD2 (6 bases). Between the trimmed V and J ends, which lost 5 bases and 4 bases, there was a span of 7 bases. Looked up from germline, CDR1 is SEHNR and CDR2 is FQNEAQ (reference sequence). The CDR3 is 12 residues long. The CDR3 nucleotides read TGTGCCAGCAGCCCTAGCGCAGATACGCAGTATTTT. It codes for CASSPSADTQYF.

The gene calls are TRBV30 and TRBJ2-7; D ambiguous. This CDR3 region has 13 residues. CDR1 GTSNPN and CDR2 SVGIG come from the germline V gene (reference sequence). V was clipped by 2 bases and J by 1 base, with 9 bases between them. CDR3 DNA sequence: TGTGCCTGGAGTTACACCGAATCCTACGAGCAGTACTTC. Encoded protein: CAWSYTESYEQYF.

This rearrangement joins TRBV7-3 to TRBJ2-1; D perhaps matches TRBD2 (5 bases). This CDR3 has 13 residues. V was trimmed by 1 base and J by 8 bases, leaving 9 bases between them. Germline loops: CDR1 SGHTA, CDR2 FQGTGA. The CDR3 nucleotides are TGTGCCAGCAGCTTAAGCGGGCGTCATGAGCAGTTCTTC. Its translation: CASSLSGRHEQFF.

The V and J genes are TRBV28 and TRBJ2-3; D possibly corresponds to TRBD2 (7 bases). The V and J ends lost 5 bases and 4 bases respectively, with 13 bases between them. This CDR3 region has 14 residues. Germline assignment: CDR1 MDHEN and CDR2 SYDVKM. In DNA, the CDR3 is TGTGCCAGCAGTCCCGGGGGGCGGTCAGATACGCAGTATTTT. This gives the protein CASSPGGRSDTQYF.

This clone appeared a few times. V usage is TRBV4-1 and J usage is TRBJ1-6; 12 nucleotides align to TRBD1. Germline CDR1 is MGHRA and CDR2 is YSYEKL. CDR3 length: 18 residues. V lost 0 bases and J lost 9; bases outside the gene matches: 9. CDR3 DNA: TGCGCCAGCAGCCAAGATGGATGGGACAGGGGGCAAGTTTCACCCCTCCACTTT. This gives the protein CASSQDGWDRGQVSPLHF.

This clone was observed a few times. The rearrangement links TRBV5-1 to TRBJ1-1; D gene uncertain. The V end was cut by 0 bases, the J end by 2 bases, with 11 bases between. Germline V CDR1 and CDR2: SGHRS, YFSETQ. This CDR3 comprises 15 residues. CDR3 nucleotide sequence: TGCGCCAGCAGCTTGGAGCCGGATGGTAACACTGAAGCTTTCTTT. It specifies CASSLEPDGNTEAFF. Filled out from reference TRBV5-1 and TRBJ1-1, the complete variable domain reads KAGVTQTPRYLIKTRGQQVTLSCSPISGHRSVSWYQQTPGQGLQFLFEYFSETQRNKGNFPGRFSGRQFSNSRSEMNVSTLELGDSALYLCASSLEPDGNTEAFFGQGTRLTVV.

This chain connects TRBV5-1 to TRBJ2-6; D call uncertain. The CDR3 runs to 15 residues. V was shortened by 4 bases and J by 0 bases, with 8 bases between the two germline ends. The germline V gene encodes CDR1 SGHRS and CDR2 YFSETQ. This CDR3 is CASSLPSSGANVLTF. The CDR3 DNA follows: TGCGCCAGCAGCCTCCCCAGCTCTGGGGCCAACGTCCTGACTTTC. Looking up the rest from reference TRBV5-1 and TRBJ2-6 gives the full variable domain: KAGVTQTPRYLIKTRGQQVTLSCSPISGHRSVSWYQQTPGQGLQFLFEYFSETQRNKGNFPGRFSGRQFSNSRSEMNVSTLELGDSALYLCASSLPSSGANVLTFGAGSRLTVL.

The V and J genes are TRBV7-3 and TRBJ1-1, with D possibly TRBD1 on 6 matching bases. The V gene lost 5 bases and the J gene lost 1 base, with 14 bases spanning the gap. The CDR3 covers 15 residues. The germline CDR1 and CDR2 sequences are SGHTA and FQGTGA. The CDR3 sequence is CASSLRGRGNTEAFF. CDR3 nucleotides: TGTGCCAGCAGCCTCAGGGGCCGAGGGAACACTGAAGCTTTCTTT.

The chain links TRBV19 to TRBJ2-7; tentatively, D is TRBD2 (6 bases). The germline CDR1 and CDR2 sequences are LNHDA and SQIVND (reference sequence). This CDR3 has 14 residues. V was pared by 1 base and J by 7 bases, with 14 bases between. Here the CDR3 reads CASSIGGDVAEQYF. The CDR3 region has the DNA TGTGCCAGTAGTATAGGGGGGGACGTGGCGGAGCAGTACTTC.

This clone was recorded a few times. CDR3 in amino acids: CASSLDRGGYTF. DNA for the CDR3: TGTGCCAGCAGCTTGGATCGGGGTGGCTACACCTTC. The chain carries TRBV5-6 and TRBJ1-2; unclear D gene. V lost 0 bases, J lost 7 bases, and 7 bases lay in between. The CDR3 loop spans 12 amino acids. Germline loops: CDR1 SGHDT, CDR2 YYEEEE.